This T cell receptor beta chain comes out of a study of T cell responses to AZD1222 COVID-19 vaccine. Assay: immunoSEQ multiplex PCR; the TCRdb copy retains only in-frame clones and omits some. Of 150,000 to 200,000 clones listed, roughly 90% are singletons. Some second doses came at about 4 weeks and others at about 12 weeks; these were pooled. Study findings and constraints: Increases in Spike-specific TCR breadth and depth were seen after two AZD1222 doses. Repertoire samples came only from after the peak T cell response. Of the AZD1222 recipients, only 5 to 7 were seropositive at baseline.

Notes on this clone: Its cognate antigen is unknown.

The sequenced sample was peripheral blood, obtained 28 days after the second AZD1222 dose. The sequence was obtained from an adult who received the AZD1222 COVID-19 vaccine.

CDR3 bases: TGTGCCAGCAGCTGGAGGACACCCTACACTGAAGCTTTCTTT. The encoded protein is CASSWRTPYTEAFF. V gene TRBV7-2 combines with J gene TRBJ1-1; a possible D gene is TRBD1 (5 bases). Per germline, CDR1 SGHTA and CDR2 FQGNSA. Trimming shortened V by 4 bases and J by 3 bases, and 12 bases separated the two germline ends. This CDR3 has 14 residues. Together with reference TRBV7-2 and TRBJ1-1, the CDR3 gives the full variable domain: GAGVSQSPSNKVTEKGKDVELRCDPISGHTALYWYRQSLGQGLEFLIYFQGNSAPDKSGLPSDRFSAERTGGSVSTLTIQRTQQEDSAVYLCASSWRTPYTEAFFGQGTRLTVV.